The 16 T cell receptor beta chains presented below share a single source sample, sequenced in a study of blood T cell repertoires in COVID-19. The repertoire was sequenced with immunoSEQ multiplex PCR; TCRdb's copy has only in-frame clones and lacks some. This sample carries roughly 220,000 clones, approximately 80% of them seen once, and the ten largest clones take roughly 1.3%. The sample consisted of PBMCs or T cells enriched from blood (not recorded which). The receptors shown here come from a woman in her forties with acute COVID-19.

The genes are TRBV7-2 and TRBJ2-5, with TRBD2 identical over 8 bases. The length of the CDR3 is 14 residues. V was pared by 5 bases and J by 4 bases, with 6 bases of the junction left unmatched. Germline-derived CDR1 and CDR2 are SGHTA and FQGNSA. The CDR3 loop is CASSEDRGGETQYF. The CDR3 bases are TGTGCCAGCAGCGAAGACCGGGGGGGAGAGACCCAGTACTTC. The full variable domain, completed using reference TRBV7-2 and TRBJ2-5, is GAGVSQSPSNKVTEKGKDVELRCDPISGHTALYWYRQSLGQGLEFLIYFQGNSAPDKSGLPSDRFSAERTGGSVSTLTIQRTQQEDSAVYLCASSEDRGGETQYFGPGTRLLVL.

The chain carries TRBV27 and TRBJ1-5; the D is unclear. The CDR3 is made up of 14 amino acids. The germline CDR1 and CDR2 sequences are MNHEY and SMNVEV (reference sequence). Trimming cost V 3 bases and J 7 bases, with 13 bases left between them. The CDR3, as DNA: TGTGCCAGCAGTTTTGACTCCTCGGGACAGCCCCAGCATTTT. It translates to CASSFDSSGQPQHF.

The gene calls are TRBV25-1 and TRBJ2-5, with 8 positions matching TRBD1. V shed 4 bases, J shed 4 bases, and the junction held 8 bases outside the gene matches. Germline-derived CDR1 and CDR2 are MGHDK and SYGVNS. The CDR3 is 15 amino acids. The CDR3 protein is CASSGGQVGSETQYF. In DNA, the CDR3 is TGTGCCAGCAGTGGGGGACAGGTTGGGTCAGAGACCCAGTACTTC.

The V call is TRBV15, the J call TRBJ1-4; no reliable D call. V was clipped by 0 bases and J by 3 bases, with 8 bases between them. The CDR3 spans 15 residues. Germline V gene lookup returns CDR1 LNHNV and CDR2 YYDKDF (reference sequence). Here the CDR3 reads CATSRENGANEKLFF. The DNA for the CDR3 is TGTGCCACCAGCAGAGAGAACGGGGCTAATGAAAAACTGTTTTTT.

The chain employs TRBV3-1 (or the pseudogene TRBV3-2) and TRBJ1-4; unclear D gene. The germline CDR1 and CDR2 sequences are LGHDT and YNNKEL (reference sequence). Trimming removed 4 bases at V and 7 bases at J, with 16 bases between. The CDR3 sequence is 15 residues long. Here the CDR3 DNA reads TGTGCCAGCAGCCTCAGAAGTGCCCCCCGTGAAAAACTGTTTTTT. Translated: CASSLRSAPREKLFF.

The chain couples TRBV29-1 to TRBJ2-7; D is undetermined. The V and J ends lost 1 base and 0 bases respectively, with 10 bases between them. Germline V lookup: CDR1 SQVTM, CDR2 ANQGSEA. The CDR3 is 14 amino acids. CDR3 in DNA: TGCAGCGTTGAAGGTGACACAAACTCCTACGAGCAGTACTTC. It is translated as CSVEGDTNSYEQYF.

This clone was seen only a few times. V and J are TRBV20-1 and TRBJ1-3; tentatively, D is TRBD1 (5 bases). The CDR3 is 15 residues long. The germline gives CDR1 DFQATT, CDR2 SNEGSKA (reference sequence). Trimming took off 3 bases at V and 0 bases at J, with 12 bases between the two ends. Here the CDR3 DNA reads TGCAGTGCTAGTCCCGACAGTTACTCTGGAAACACCATATATTTT. It is translated as CSASPDSYSGNTIYF.

This sequence joins TRBV4-3 and TRBJ1-2; D call uncertain. The V end was cut by 1 base, the J end by 6 bases, with 21 bases between. The CDR3 consists of 17 residues. The germline V gene encodes CDR1 LGHNA and CDR2 YSLEER. The CDR3 spells CASSQGGGQAVRNGYTF. The CDR3 DNA is TGCGCCAGCAGCCAAGGTGGAGGGCAGGCCGTGAGGAATGGCTACACCTTC.

This rearrangement joins TRBV15 to TRBJ1-6; 10 nucleotides match TRBD1. The CDR3 runs 15 residues. CDR1 and CDR2 (germline): LNHNV, YYDKDF (reference sequence). V shed 3 bases, J shed 7 bases, and the junction held 3 bases outside the gene matches. The CDR3 here is CATSRDRGLNSPLHF. The CDR3 bases are TGTGCCACCAGCAGGGACAGGGGGTTGAATTCACCCCTCCACTTT.

The chain is built from TRBV28 and TRBJ2-3; 8 bases fit TRBD2. CDR1 is MDHEN and CDR2 is SYDVKM in the germline V gene. This CDR3 has 20 residues. Trimming took 5 bases from V and 1 from J; bases not matched to a gene: 20. The CDR3 sequence is CASSQPRTSRKSGGTDTQYF. The CDR3 DNA reads TGTGCCAGCAGTCAGCCCCGGACTAGCCGGAAAAGCGGGGGCACAGATACGCAGTATTTT.

The chain combines TRBV6-1 with TRBJ2-1; a weak D match, TRBD1 (5 bases). The V end lost 3 bases, the J end lost 4 bases, and 10 bases lay between the germline ends. The CDR3 is 14 residues long. Per germline, CDR1 MNHNS and CDR2 SASEGT. For the CDR3, the DNA is TGTGCCAGCAGTGAGGACATGGTTTACAATGAGCAGTTCTTC. Translated, it gives CASSEDMVYNEQFF.

The chain joins TRBV2 to TRBJ2-5, with 12 bases fitting TRBD2. The CDR3 totals 11 residues. CDR1 SNHLY and CDR2 FYNNEI come from the germline V gene. The CDR3 loop is CAGGLAGTQYF. CDR3 nucleotides: TGTGCTGGGGGACTAGCGGGGACCCAGTACTTC. Variable domain in full (rest from reference TRBV2 and TRBJ2-5): EPEVTQTPSHQVTQMGQEVILRCVPISNHLYFYWYRQILGQKVEFLVSFYNNEISEKSEIFDDQFSVERPDGSNFTLKIRSTKLEDSAMYFCAGGLAGTQYFGPGTRLLVL.

The V gene is TRBV3-1 (or the pseudogene TRBV3-2), the J gene TRBJ2-5; 7 bases fit TRBD1. Germline loops: CDR1 LGHDT, CDR2 YNNKEL (reference sequence). CDR3 length: 13 residues. V gave up 4 bases and J gave up 7 bases; unmatched junction bases: 6. The CDR3 DNA follows: TGTGCCAGCAGCCCGGGACAGTTAACGACCCAGTACTTC. Translated, it gives CASSPGQLTTQYF.

The chain carries TRBV14 and TRBJ1-1, with a possible D match to TRBD1 (6 bases). The CDR3 loop spans 12 amino acids. With 0 bases removed from V and 10 bases from J, the gap between germline ends came to 9 bases. Germline V gene data show CDR1 as SGHDN and CDR2 as FVKESK. For the CDR3, the DNA is TGTGCCAGCAGCCAAGATGTGGGGGCAGCTTTCTTT. Protein sequence: CASSQDVGAAFF.

The chain combines TRBV3-1 (or the pseudogene TRBV3-2) with TRBJ2-1, with D possibly being TRBD2 (5 bases). Trimming stripped 5 bases from V and 4 bases from J, with 9 bases between. Per germline, CDR1 LGHDT and CDR2 YNNKEL (reference sequence). This CDR3 is 13 amino acids long. Here the CDR3 DNA reads TGTGCCAGCAGCGCCCCGGGGTACAATGAGCAGTTCTTC. This sequence encodes CASSAPGYNEQFF.

This clone came up once. CDR3 region: CASSHPGQGALGGGYTF. Written as DNA, the CDR3 is TGCGCCAGCAGTCATCCCGGGCAGGGGGCCCTCGGAGGTGGCTACACCTTC. The rearrangement links TRBV23-1 to TRBJ1-2; 8 bases map to TRBD1. TRBV23-1 is placed among ORFs of uncertain function. V dropped 3 bases and J dropped 7; count of bases not matched to a gene: 16. CDR3 length equals 17 residues.